The rows below give T cell receptor beta chains drawn from one sample of a study of breast tumors, draining lymph nodes, adjacent tissues. A single record per CDR3 protein comes from TCRdb applying MiXCR to the multiplex PCR reads. The sample lists about 100,000 distinct CDR3 sequences, 21% occurring once. The sequencing sample was made of axillary lymph node tissue. The receptors originated from a female donor with breast cancer. Some clones in this sample may be carry-over from other donors' samples. The CDR3 runs from the conserved cysteine through the conserved F or W. A D gene is named only where the DNA matches it firmly. Expanded clones are given a class, and other clones once, few, many or no size at all.

size	D	V	J	CDR3	DNA
many	TRBD1	TRBV6-1	TRBJ1-2	CASSRGQGNGYTF	TGTGCCAGCAGCCGGGGACAGGGGAATGGCTACACCTTC
-	-	TRBV28	TRBJ1-2	CASRPRGAGYGYTF	TGTGCCAGCAGACCCCGGGGGGCCGGTTATGGCTACACCTTC
-	TRBD2	TRBV2	TRBJ2-1	CASRRASGRNEQFF	TGTGCCAGCAGGAGGGCTAGCGGACGCAATGAGCAGTTCTTC
-	TRBD1	TRBV5-8	TRBJ2-7	CASSPLTGVVYF	TGTGCCAGCAGCCCCCTCACAGGGGTGGTGTACTTC
many	-	TRBV2	TRBJ1-2	CASSQDAVYGYTF	TGTGCCAGCAGCCAGGATGCGGTCTATGGCTACACCTTC
many	TRBD1	TRBV5-1	TRBJ1-2	CASMDRESYGYTF	TGCGCCAGCATGGACAGGGAATCCTATGGCTACACCTTC
many	-	TRBV7-3	TRBJ2-1	CASSPSSGRGHGRNEQFF	TGTGCCAGCAGCCCCTCCTCTGGGCGCGGGCACGGGCGGAATGAGCAGTTCTTC
many	TRBD1	TRBV6-2/TRBV6-3	TRBJ1-2	CASSTPGQAPRGYTF	TGTGCCAGCAGTACACCGGGACAGGCGCCTCGGGGCTACACCTTC
many	TRBD2	TRBV7-3	TRBJ2-3	CASSLNPSGGVGTDTQYF	TGTGCCAGCAGCTTAAACCCGTCGGGGGGTGTCGGCACAGATACGCAGTATTTT
-	-	TRBV4-2	TRBJ2-2	CASSQPGPLDTGELFF	TGTGCCAGCAGCCAGCCTGGCCCGCTTGACACCGGGGAGCTGTTTTTT
many	-	TRBV14	TRBJ2-3	CASSQRVQVQDTQYF	TGTGCCAGCAGCCAAAGAGTGCAGGTCCAAGATACGCAGTATTTT
many	TRBD2	TRBV10-3	TRBJ2-1	CAISESNPFGGGPYNEQFF	TGTGCCATCAGTGAGTCGAACCCATTTGGCGGGGGGCCCTACAATGAGCAGTTCTTC
-	-	TRBV5-4	TRBJ1-2	CASSLDRLCGYTF	TGTGCCAGCAGCTTGGACAGACTCTGTGGCTACACCTTC
many	-	TRBV6-1	TRBJ2-7	CASTRDPGAPGEQYF	TGTGCCAGCACCCGCGACCCAGGGGCCCCTGGCGAGCAGTACTTC
many	TRBD2	TRBV20-1	TRBJ2-1	CSARPLAENEQFF	TGCAGTGCTAGACCCCTAGCGGAAAATGAGCAGTTCTTC
many	TRBD1	TRBV2	TRBJ1-2	CASSGSGGRGYTF	TGTGCCAGCAGTGGGTCAGGGGGGAGAGGCTACACCTTC
many	TRBD1	TRBV6-1	TRBJ1-5	CASSGQGAWQPQHF	TGTGCCAGCAGTGGGCAGGGGGCTTGGCAGCCCCAGCATTTT
many	-	TRBV6-5	TRBJ1-6	CASSLRQYNSPLHF	TGTGCCAGCAGTCTTCGACAGTATAATTCACCCCTCCACTTT
many	TRBD1	TRBV6-5	TRBJ1-2	CASSYRGTGANYGYTF	TGTGCCAGCAGTTACCGGGGGACAGGGGCCAACTATGGCTACACCTTC
many	TRBD1	TRBV20-1	TRBJ1-2	CSASDRGLGYGYTF	TGCAGTGCTAGTGACAGGGGGCTTGGCTATGGCTACACCTTC
many	-	TRBV2	TRBJ1-6	CASSDRESPLHF	TGTGCCAGCAGTGACAGGGAATCACCCCTCCACTTT
-	-	TRBV11-2	TRBJ2-3	CASSLRPAFALSTDTQYF	TGTGCCAGCAGCTTAAGGCCTGCGTTTGCCCTTAGCACAGATACGCAGTATTTT
many	-	TRBV20-1	TRBJ2-3	CSARLGADTQYF	TGCAGTGCTAGATTGGGGGCAGATACGCAGTATTTT
once	TRBD2	TRBV10-2	TRBJ2-7	CASSESTSGVYEQYF	TGCGCCAGCAGTGAGTCGACTAGCGGGGTCTACGAGCAGTACTTC
many	-	TRBV7-8	TRBJ2-2	CASSQTGELFF	TGTGCCAGCAGCCAAACCGGGGAGCTGTTTTTT
many	TRBD1	TRBV7-8	TRBJ1-2	CASSFAGGPLHGYTF	TGTGCCAGCAGCTTTGCAGGGGGGCCACTTCATGGCTACACCTTC
many	-	TRBV20-1	TRBJ2-1	CSARQPGYSYNEQFF	TGCAGTGCTCGGCAACCGGGATACTCCTACAATGAGCAGTTCTTC
many	TRBD2	TRBV20-1	TRBJ2-1	CSAPSGSSYNEQFF	TGCAGTGCCCCTAGCGGCAGCTCCTACAATGAGCAGTTCTTC
many	TRBD1	TRBV6-5	TRBJ1-3	CASRDGTGGGNTIYF	TGTGCCAGCAGAGACGGGACAGGGGGAGGAAACACCATATATTTT
-	TRBD1	TRBV20-1	TRBJ2-4	CSAIQQGAVAKNIQYF	TGCAGTGCTATCCAACAGGGGGCTGTGGCCAAAAACATTCAGTACTTC
many	-	TRBV11-3	TRBJ1-2	CASSLVLAGISFGYTF	TGTGCCAGCAGCTTAGTTCTGGCGGGAATTTCTTTCGGCTACACCTTC
many	-	TRBV5-1	TRBJ2-7	CASSEGGSYHEQYF	TGCGCCAGCAGCGAGGGAGGTAGCTACCACGAGCAGTACTTC
once	-	TRBV28	TRBJ2-3	CASSAGALDTQYF	TGTGCCAGCAGTGCCGGGGCCCTGGATACGCAGTATTTT
many	TRBD1	TRBV19	TRBJ1-5	CASSIGQGVWNQPQHF	TGTGCCAGTAGTATAGGACAGGGGGTATGGAATCAGCCCCAGCATTTT
many	-	TRBV4-1	TRBJ1-6	CASSRLFGGTLHF	TGCGCCAGCAGCCGACTCTTCGGGGGAACCCTCCACTTT
many	-	TRBV9	TRBJ1-2	CASSVDFRSYGYTF	TGTGCCAGCAGCGTAGACTTCCGGTCCTATGGCTACACCTTC
many	-	TRBV6-5	TRBJ1-2	CASSYSYSYGYTF	TGTGCCAGCAGTTACTCCTACAGCTATGGCTACACCTTC
many	TRBD2	TRBV7-3	TRBJ2-5	CASSPSGSRETQYF	TGTGCCAGCAGCCCTAGCGGGAGTCGTGAGACCCAGTACTTC
many	TRBD2	TRBV9	TRBJ2-2	CASSVDQRGNTGELFF	TGTGCCAGCAGCGTAGATCAGCGGGGGAACACCGGGGAGCTGTTTTTT
many	-	TRBV10-3	TRBJ2-3	CAIRGRDGGLDTQYF	TGTGCCATCAGGGGCCGAGACGGTGGTTTGGATACGCAGTATTTT
few	-	TRBV27	TRBJ2-1	CASSLEGVAYNEQFF	TGTGCCAGCAGCTTAGAGGGAGTAGCCTACAATGAGCAGTTCTTC
many	-	TRBV10-3	TRBJ2-7	CAISEPGVTYEQYF	TGTGCCATCAGTGAACCGGGAGTTACCTACGAGCAGTACTTC
many	TRBD1	TRBV10-3	TRBJ2-2	CAISPRTGGLFGSGELFF	TGTGCCATCAGTCCAAGGACAGGGGGGCTCTTTGGGTCCGGGGAGCTGTTTTTT
many	-	TRBV5-1	TRBJ1-4	CASSLAPGQGGLFF	TGCGCCAGCAGCTTGGCCCCGGGACAAGGTGGTCTGTTTTTT
once	-	TRBV30	TRBJ1-2	CAWGGNYGYTF	TGTGCCTGGGGAGGGAACTATGGCTACACCTTC
many	-	TRBV10-3	TRBJ2-1	CAISESGYLYNEQFF	TGTGCCATCAGTGAGTCGGGCTACCTCTACAATGAGCAGTTCTTC
many	-	TRBV14	TRBJ2-1	CASSQDGWVSGYNEQFF	TGTGCCAGCAGCCAAGACGGTTGGGTCAGCGGGTACAATGAGCAGTTCTTC
-	-	TRBV5-6	TRBJ2-6	CASSFRGLGGANVLTF	TGTGCCAGCAGCTTCCGGGGCCTAGGTGGGGCCAACGTCCTGACTTTC
many	TRBD1	TRBV20-1	TRBJ2-7	CSARDQGQGTLNYEQYF	TGCAGTGCTAGAGATCAGGGACAGGGGACGCTGAACTACGAGCAGTACTTC
many	-	TRBV15	TRBJ2-7	CATSRDKSSTSYEQYF	TGTGCCACCAGCAGAGATAAGTCTTCTACGTCCTACGAGCAGTACTTC
-	TRBD2	TRBV4-2	TRBJ2-7	CASSQGATSGGLYEQYF	TGTGCCAGCAGCCAAGGGGCGACTAGCGGGGGCCTCTACGAGCAGTACTTC
many	-	TRBV15	TRBJ1-2	CATSRVRGGGYTF	TGTGCCACCAGCAGAGTTCGGGGCGGGGGCTACACCTTC
many	TRBD1	TRBV2	TRBJ1-5	CASSSGTVMAQHF	TGTGCCAGCAGTAGCGGGACAGTCATGGCCCAGCATTTT
few	-	TRBV14	TRBJ2-2	CASSQDPDTGELFF	TGTGCCAGCAGCCAAGATCCGGACACCGGGGAGCTGTTTTTT
-	-	TRBV6-5	TRBJ1-6	CASSYSSGYNSPLHF	TGTGCCAGCAGTTACTCGAGCGGGTATAATTCACCCCTCCACTTT
-	-	TRBV20-1	TRBJ2-3	CSASGYSTDTQYF	TGCAGTGCATCAGGGTATTCCACAGATACGCAGTATTTT
-	TRBD1	TRBV9	TRBJ1-2	CASSRGTGVGYTF	TGTGCCAGCAGCCGAGGGACAGGGGTTGGCTACACCTTC
many	TRBD1	TRBV20-1	TRBJ1-5	CSASRGTGSQPQHF	TGCAGTGCTAGTCGCGGGACAGGGTCTCAGCCCCAGCATTTT
-	TRBD2	TRBV6-6	TRBJ2-1	CASSFSTGLAGEQFF	TGTGCCAGCAGTTTTTCCACGGGACTAGCCGGTGAGCAGTTCTTC
many	TRBD1	TRBV5-8	TRBJ2-1	CASLWDRRPNEQFF	TGTGCCAGCTTGTGGGACAGGCGTCCCAATGAGCAGTTCTTC